This T cell receptor (beta chain) was profiled in a study of blood T cell repertoires in COVID-19. The wider study: Material from acute and convalescent COVID-19 was sourced from the United States, Italy and Spain.

The CDR3 has 17 residues. Germline lookup yields CDR1 SGHNT and CDR2 YENEEA. V was cut by 0 bases and J by 4 bases, with 18 bases left in between. Profiling relied on immunoSEQ multiplex PCR, and the TCRdb table lists in-frame clones only, not all of them. The sample shows about 98,000 clones, approximately 81% of them seen only once. Sequencing was done on a sample of peripheral blood. The TCR was taken from a man between 60 and 70 years old with acute or convalescent COVID-19. This chain links TRBV11-3 with TRBJ1-1, with D maybe TRBD1 (5 bases). CDR3 residues: CASSLDRGTGRFTEAFF. CDR3 DNA sequence: TGTGCCAGCAGCTTAGACCGGGGGACCGGGAGGTTCACTGAAGCTTTCTTT.